A single sample gave rise to the 10 T cell receptor beta chains below, sequenced in a study of control samples from healthy donors and cancer patients. TCRdb keeps only in-frame clones here, not all; method: immunoSEQ multiplex PCR. The sample has approximately 120,000 clones; less than 95% are singletons. Specimen: blood. The receptors come from a human donor in good health. The donor label of this sample is uncertain.

The chain employs TRBV7-6 and TRBJ2-5; 11 bases are a match to TRBD2. Germline V gene data show CDR1 as SGHVS and CDR2 as FNYEAQ. J was trimmed by 1 base and V by 2 bases; bases with no gene match: 3. The CDR3 is 16 amino acids. The CDR3 DNA is TGTGCCAGCAGCTTATCTAGCGGGGGGACCCAAGAGACCCAGTACTTC. It codes for CASSLSSGGTQETQYF.

This chain uses TRBV4-1 with TRBJ1-1; the match to TRBD1 covers 10 bases. Germline V gene data show CDR1 as MGHRA and CDR2 as YSYEKL. The CDR3 spans 16 residues. The V and J ends lost 1 base and 6 bases, in that order; junction bases with no gene match: 8. The CDR3 protein is CASSQGKLGQGPEAFF. CDR3 DNA: TGCGCCAGCAGCCAAGGGAAATTGGGACAGGGGCCTGAAGCTTTCTTT.

This clone has just one count. The chain links TRBV27 to TRBJ1-6; D remains ambiguous. The length of the CDR3 is 11 residues. V lost 8 bases to trimming and J lost 8 bases, with 7 bases between them. Germline lookup yields CDR1 MNHEY and CDR2 SMNVEV (reference sequence). DNA for the CDR3: TGTGCCAGCGGTGGACATTCACCCCTCCACTTT. Translation gives CASGGHSPLHF.

The chain combines TRBV11-2 with TRBJ1-1; a weak D match, TRBD1 (6 bases). Germline V CDR1 and CDR2: SGHAT, FQNNGV. The CDR3 has 13 residues. V was clipped by 1 base and J by 6 bases, with 9 bases between them. Written as DNA, the CDR3 is TGTGCCAGCAGCTTAGTAGGGGGATCTGAAGCTTTCTTT. Amino acid sequence: CASSLVGGSEAFF.

The CDR3 nucleotides read TGTGCTAGTGGTTTCGACTTGGATCAGCCCCAGCATTTT. It codes for CASGFDLDQPQHF. The rearrangement joins TRBV12-5 to TRBJ1-5; D ambiguous. The V gene lost 3 bases and the J gene lost 5 bases, with 8 bases spanning the gap. CDR1 is LGHNT and CDR2 is FRNRAP in the germline V gene. This CDR3 is 13 amino acids long.

The CDR3 DNA sequence: TGTGCCAGCAGTGAAGCGCTTCGTGGGGGCTCCTCCTACGAGCAGTACTTC. This encodes CASSEALRGGSSYEQYF. The chain recombines TRBV6-1 with TRBJ2-7; the D gene is possibly TRBD1 (6 bases). Germline values: CDR1 MNHNS, CDR2 SASEGT. The CDR3 runs to 17 residues. Trimming shortened V by 0 bases and J by 0 bases, and 15 bases separated the two germline ends.

The rearrangement links TRBV2 to TRBJ1-5, with TRBD1 identical over 7 bases. Trimming removed 7 bases from V and 10 bases from J; junction bases left unmatched: 7. There are 12 residues in the CDR3. CDR1 and CDR2 from the germline V gene are SNHLY and FYNNEI. The CDR3 DNA follows: TGTGCCAGCAATGGGCAGGGGGAACCCCAGCATTTT. It translates to CASNGQGEPQHF.

The genes are TRBV7-9 and TRBJ2-6; D gene uncertain. The germline V and J ends were trimmed by 3 bases and 0 bases, with 6 bases remaining between them. CDR1 SEHNR and CDR2 FQNEAQ come from the germline V gene (reference sequence). The length of the CDR3 is 15 residues. The CDR3 DNA reads TGTGCCAGCAGCTTGGTATACTCTGGGGCCAACGTCCTGACTTTC. Protein sequence: CASSLVYSGANVLTF.

The chain links TRBV3-1 (or the pseudogene TRBV3-2) to TRBJ1-4, with TRBD1 identical over 8 bases. CDR3 length: 15 amino acids. Per germline, CDR1 LGHDT and CDR2 YNNKEL (reference sequence). The ends lost 1 base at V and 10 bases at J; junction bases unmatched: 8. The CDR3 DNA follows: TGTGCCAGCAGCCAAGGGGGGACAGGCTTTGTAAAACTGTTTTTT. Amino acids: CASSQGGTGFVKLFF.

CDR3 residues: CASSFGTGTYEQYV. The CDR3 nucleotides are TGTGCCAGCAGCTTCGGGACAGGCACCTACGAGCAGTACGTC. V and J are TRBV7-9 and TRBJ2-7, with 8 nucleotides matching TRBD1. The CDR3 sequence is 14 residues long. Per germline, CDR1 SEHNR and CDR2 FQNEAQ (reference sequence). Trimming cost V 3 bases and J 2 bases; bases outside gene matches: 3.